This T cell receptor (beta chain) derives from a study of neurological immune-mediated disorders. This clonotype was seen at least ten times. MiXCR, applied by TCRdb to the 5' RACE reads, yields one record per CDR3 protein. Here the sample spans over 65,000 distinct CDR3 sequences, 2.5% to 3% being singletons. Looked up from germline, CDR1 is MRHNA and CDR2 is SNTAGT. V was trimmed by 8 bases and J by 1 base, leaving 11 bases between them. The CDR3 covers 13 residues. The chain joins TRBV6-4 to TRBJ1-1; D gene ambiguous. Sequences were obtained from PBMCs. The source of this sequence is a woman in her twenties or thirties with multiple sclerosis. The CDR3 DNA follows: TGTGCCAGCCGGGCCGAATCGAACACTGAAGCTTTCTTT. This translates into CASRAESNTEAFF.